This paragraph reports one TCR beta chain. Method: immunoSEQ multiplex PCR; TCRdb's copy keeps in-frame clones and lacks some. The sample has over 85,000 clones; less than 96% are singletons. The length of the CDR3 is 13 residues. Per the germline V gene, CDR1 is MNHNS and CDR2 is SASEGT. The germline V and J ends were trimmed by 6 bases and 3 bases, with 9 bases remaining between them. These data come from a study of technical replicates of blood from several donors. This rearrangement joins TRBV6-1 to TRBJ1-5; no clear D gene. Material for sequencing was T cells isolated from PBMCs. This sequence originates from a human donor in good health. In nucleotides, the CDR3 is TGTGCCAGCAGGCGGGATTTCAATCAGCCCCAGCATTTT. Translated: CASRRDFNQPQHF.